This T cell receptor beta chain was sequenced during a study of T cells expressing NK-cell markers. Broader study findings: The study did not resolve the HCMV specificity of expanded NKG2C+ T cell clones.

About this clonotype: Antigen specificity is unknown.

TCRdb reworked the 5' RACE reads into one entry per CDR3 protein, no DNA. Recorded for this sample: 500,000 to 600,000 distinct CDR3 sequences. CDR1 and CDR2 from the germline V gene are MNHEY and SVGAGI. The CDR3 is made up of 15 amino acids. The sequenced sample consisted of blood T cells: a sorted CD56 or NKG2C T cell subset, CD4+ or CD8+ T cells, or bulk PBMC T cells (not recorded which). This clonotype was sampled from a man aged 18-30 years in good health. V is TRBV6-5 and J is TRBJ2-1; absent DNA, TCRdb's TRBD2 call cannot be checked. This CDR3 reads CASSSLSGRVNEQFF.